One sample yielded the 23 T cell receptor beta chains listed below, sequenced in a study of control samples from healthy donors and cancer patients. Clones were read by immunoSEQ multiplex PCR, and TCRdb kept only the in-frame ones, dropping some. In the table there are more than 60,000 clones, roughly 90% of which are singletons. The sample comprised PBMCs. The source of these receptors is a man aged 55 to 70 with colorectal cancer.

V gene TRBV30 combines with J gene TRBJ1-2; D gene uncertain. Germline V gene data show CDR1 as GTSNPN and CDR2 as SVGIG (reference sequence). The CDR3 consists of 12 residues. Trimming removed 1 base from V and 8 bases from J, with 11 bases in between. This CDR3 is CAWSDEGGGYTF. DNA of the CDR3: TGTGCCTGGAGTGATGAGGGAGGCGGCTACACCTTC. Complete variable domain (other parts from reference TRBV30 and TRBJ1-2): SQTIHQWPATLVQPVGSPLSLECTVEGTSNPNLYWYRQAAGRGLQLLFYSVGIGQISSEVPQNLSASRPQDRQFILSSKKLLLSDSGFYLCAWSDEGGGYTFGSGTRLTVV.

The chain combines TRBV7-3 with TRBJ2-1, with 9 nucleotides matching TRBD2. The CDR3 runs 17 residues. CDR1 and CDR2 (germline): SGHTA, FQGTGA. V was clipped by 5 bases and J by 3 bases; unmatched bases: 11. The CDR3 DNA sequence: TGTGCCAGCAGCAAAAATAGCGGGGGAGAACTCTACAATGAGCAGTTCTTC. Protein sequence: CASSKNSGGELYNEQFF.

The rearrangement uses TRBV7-2 and TRBJ2-1; a possible D gene is TRBD2 (5 bases). The CDR3 sequence is 14 residues long. Per the germline V gene, CDR1 is SGHTA and CDR2 is FQGNSA. Trimming removed 5 bases from V and 8 bases from J, with 16 bases in between. CDR3 loop: CASSRTSWIDEQFF. CDR3 bases: TGTGCCAGCAGCAGAACTAGTTGGATAGATGAGCAGTTCTTC.

This sequence joins TRBV3-1 (or the pseudogene TRBV3-2) and TRBJ1-5, with TRBD1 as a possible D gene (5 bases). This CDR3 is built from 18 residues. The V gene lost 0 bases and the J gene lost 1 base, with 16 bases spanning the gap. Germline lookup yields CDR1 LGHDT and CDR2 YNNKEL (reference sequence). CDR3 in amino acids: CASSQDEGSRVSNQPQHF. DNA for the CDR3: TGTGCCAGCAGCCAAGATGAGGGCAGCAGGGTGAGCAATCAGCCCCAGCATTTT.

The table lists this clone with a count of one. The V call is TRBV6-5, the J call TRBJ2-4; 8 bases align to TRBD1. J gave up 8 bases and V 7 bases, and 10 bases lay outside the gene matches. The V gene's germline CDR1 is MNHEY and CDR2 SVGAGI. The CDR3 is 14 amino acids. In DNA form, the CDR3 reads TGTGCCAGCAACAGGGGACAGGTCCCTTACATTCAGTACTTC. Protein sequence: CASNRGQVPYIQYF.

The chain carries TRBV4-2 and TRBJ1-1; no firm D call. The CDR3 has 13 amino acids. V was shortened by 2 bases and J by 1 base, with 5 bases between the two germline ends. Germline V gene lookup returns CDR1 LGHNA and CDR2 YNFKEQ. The CDR3 reads CASSQYKNTEAFF. Here the CDR3 DNA reads TGTGCCAGCAGCCAATACAAGAACACTGAAGCTTTCTTT.

This clone was picked up one time. Written as DNA, the CDR3 is TGTGCCATCAGTGAAGGGGGCGCTTTTGAAAAACTGTTTTTT. Amino acids: CAISEGGAFEKLFF. The rearrangement links TRBV10-3 to TRBJ1-4; 7 nucleotides agree with TRBD1. The V gene end was trimmed by 3 bases and the J gene end by 7 bases; junction bases not matched to a gene: 5. The CDR3 covers 14 residues. Germline loops: CDR1 ENHRY, CDR2 SYGVKD.

The CDR3 nucleotides read TGTGCCAGCAGCTCTACTGGACAGTCTGGGATGAACACTGAAGCTTTCTTT. This codes for CASSSTGQSGMNTEAFF. The chain carries TRBV5-5 and TRBJ1-1; the D gene is possibly TRBD1 (6 bases). Trimming left V 3 bases short and J 0 bases short, with 18 bases between. The CDR3 is 17 residues long. CDR1 SGHKS and CDR2 YYEKEE come from the germline V gene (reference sequence).

The rearrangement links TRBV29-1 to TRBJ2-2, with TRBD2 matching over 8 bases. The CDR3 runs to 14 residues. The V gene end was trimmed by 7 bases and the J gene end by 0 bases; junction bases not matched to a gene: 4. Germline CDR1 reads SQVTM; CDR2 reads ANQGSEA. The DNA of the CDR3 is TGCAGCGCCGCGGGGGGCCCGAACACCGGGGAGCTGTTTTTT. Its translation is CSAAGGPNTGELFF.

The V call is TRBV13, the J call TRBJ2-2; TRBD1 is a possible D gene (7 bases). The CDR3 spans 17 residues. The V gene lost 3 bases and the J gene lost 2 bases, with 16 bases spanning the gap. The germline V gene has CDR1 PRHDT and CDR2 FYEKMQ (reference sequence). Here the CDR3 DNA reads TGTGCCAGCAGCTTGAGGGGGCTAGCGCAAAACACCGGGGAGCTGTTTTTT. Protein product: CASSLRGLAQNTGELFF.

J is TRBJ1-1 and V is TRBV9; D remains ambiguous. Trimming took 1 base from V and 1 from J, leaving 8 bases between them. Germline values: CDR1 SGDLS, CDR2 YYNGEE. The length of the CDR3 is 14 residues. The CDR3 sequence: CASSVLAENTEAFF. For the CDR3, the DNA is TGTGCCAGCAGCGTATTGGCCGAGAACACTGAAGCTTTCTTT.

This clone was picked up one time. This CDR3 reads CASSQNVLQGVNTEAFF. The CDR3 bases are TGCGCCAGCAGCCAAAACGTCTTACAGGGGGTAAACACTGAAGCTTTCTTT. This sequence joins TRBV4-3 and TRBJ1-1; 8 bases line up with TRBD1. J gave up 2 bases and V 2 bases, and 10 bases lay outside the gene matches. CDR1 and CDR2 from the germline V gene are LGHNA and YSLEER. This CDR3 comprises 17 residues.

CDR3 region: CASSLLPGNTEAFF. The CDR3 DNA reads TGCGCCAGCAGCTTGTTGCCAGGGAACACTGAAGCTTTCTTT. V usage is TRBV5-1 and J usage is TRBJ1-1, with D unclear. Trimming took off 1 base at V and 1 base at J, with 8 bases between the two ends. Germline loops: CDR1 SGHRS, CDR2 YFSETQ. The CDR3 consists of 14 residues. Drawing the rest from reference TRBV5-1 and TRBJ1-1, the complete variable domain is KAGVTQTPRYLIKTRGQQVTLSCSPISGHRSVSWYQQTPGQGLQFLFEYFSETQRNKGNFPGRFSGRQFSNSRSEMNVSTLELGDSALYLCASSLLPGNTEAFFGQGTRLTVV.

The chain couples TRBV15 to TRBJ2-7, with 9 bases that match TRBD1. Germline-derived CDR1 and CDR2 are LNHNV and YYDKDF (reference sequence). The J segment lost 2 bases and the V segment lost 7 bases, leaving 9 bases of the junction unmatched. The CDR3 has 15 amino acids. This CDR3 is CATTIGGQGPYEQYF. The DNA of the CDR3 is TGTGCCACCACCATCGGGGGACAGGGCCCCTACGAGCAGTACTTC.

The chain couples TRBV7-3 to TRBJ2-2, with unresolved D. The CDR3 spans 14 residues. From germline, CDR1 is SGHTA and CDR2 FQGTGA. V gave up 0 bases and J gave up 4 bases, with 6 bases separating them. The CDR3 sequence is CASSLTGSTGELFF. The DNA of the CDR3 is TGTGCCAGCAGCTTAACAGGGTCCACCGGGGAGCTGTTTTTT.

The rearrangement joins TRBV7-9 to TRBJ2-5; 7 nucleotides agree with TRBD1. The CDR3 has 13 residues. The junction had 4 bases not matched to a gene; V was cut back by 5 bases and J by 4 bases. Germline V gene sequence: CDR1 SEHNR, CDR2 FQNEAQ (reference sequence). The CDR3 protein is CASSPRQGETQYF. The CDR3 region has the DNA TGTGCCAGCAGCCCTCGACAGGGAGAGACCCAGTACTTC.

This chain links TRBV5-4 with TRBJ2-6; D perhaps matches TRBD1 (6 bases). This CDR3 is built from 15 residues. The ends were cut back, 4 bases at V and 0 bases at J, with 8 bases in the middle. The germline V gene encodes CDR1 SGHNT and CDR2 YYREEE (reference sequence). The CDR3 sequence: CASSQGSSGANVLTF. DNA for the CDR3: TGTGCCAGCAGCCAGGGGAGCTCTGGGGCCAACGTCCTGACTTTC. The complete variable domain, with remaining parts taken from reference TRBV5-4 and TRBJ2-6, reads ETGVTQSPTHLIKTRGQQVTLRCSSQSGHNTVSWYQQALGQGPQFIFQYYREEENGRGNFPPRFSGLQFPNYSSELNVNALELDDSALYLCASSQGSSGANVLTFGAGSRLTVL.

The chain has TRBV5-4 and TRBJ2-2; 8 positions agree with TRBD1. This CDR3 contains 17 residues. Germline V gene lookup returns CDR1 SGHNT and CDR2 YYREEE (reference sequence). V lost 4 bases and J lost 0; bases outside the gene matches: 8. CDR3 nucleotides: TGTGCCAGCAGCCCCCGGGACAGGACGACGAACACCGGGGAGCTGTTTTTT. It codes for CASSPRDRTTNTGELFF.

The chain has TRBV5-1 and TRBJ2-1; D possibly uses TRBD1 or TRBD2 (6 bases each). CDR1 SGHRS and CDR2 YFSETQ come from the germline V gene. Trimming stripped 7 bases from V and 1 base from J, with 15 bases between. The CDR3 sequence is 15 residues long. CDR3 loop: CASQLAGTSYNEQFF. Written as DNA, the CDR3 is TGCGCCAGCCAACTGGCGGGGACATCCTACAATGAGCAGTTCTTC. Filled out from reference TRBV5-1 and TRBJ2-1, the complete variable domain reads KAGVTQTPRYLIKTRGQQVTLSCSPISGHRSVSWYQQTPGQGLQFLFEYFSETQRNKGNFPGRFSGRQFSNSRSEMNVSTLELGDSALYLCASQLAGTSYNEQFFGPGTRLTVL.

This chain joins TRBV7-2 and TRBJ2-4; D might be TRBD2 (5 bases). The CDR3 has 15 amino acids. The germline CDR1 and CDR2 sequences are SGHTA and FQGNSA. V shed 5 bases and J shed 5 bases, with 16 bases lying between them. CDR3 in DNA: TGTGCCAGCAGCCCAGACCCGGGGTTACAAAACATTCAGTACTTC. It yields the protein CASSPDPGLQNIQYF.

The chain has TRBV6-5 and TRBJ2-2; D may be TRBD2 (6 bases). The germline V gene encodes CDR1 MNHEY and CDR2 SVGAGI. V was pared by 5 bases and J by 4 bases, with 14 bases between. The CDR3 runs 15 residues. The CDR3 spells CASSLFMGGTGELFF. In nucleotides, the CDR3 is TGTGCCAGCAGTCTCTTCATGGGAGGCACCGGGGAGCTGTTTTTT.

CDR3 amino acids: CASSSGRQNTGELFF. CDR3 bases: TGTGCCAGCTCATCGGGACGGCAGAACACCGGGGAGCTGTTTTTT. The chain has TRBV18 and TRBJ2-2; the D call may be TRBD1 or TRBD2 (5 bases each). Per the germline V gene, CDR1 is KGHSH and CDR2 is LQKENI. The CDR3 is 15 amino acids. V gave up 5 bases and J gave up 1 base, with 11 bases separating them.

This rearrangement joins TRBV28 to TRBJ2-3; 10 nucleotides line up with TRBD2. The CDR3 consists of 17 residues. Germline loops: CDR1 MDHEN, CDR2 SYDVKM. The ends lost 4 bases at V and 2 bases at J; junction bases unmatched: 9. CDR3 nucleotides: TGTGCCAGCAGTTCTCCCATAGGACTAGCGGACACAGATACGCAGTATTTT. This sequence encodes CASSSPIGLADTDTQYF.